Sequencing of this T cell receptor (beta chain) was carried out in a study of T-cell reconstitution after alpha-beta-depleted transplantation in children. This clonotype has ten or more counts. The CDR3 is made up of 13 amino acids. Losses at the gene ends were 5 bases for V and 2 bases for J; bases not matched to a gene: 0. From germline, CDR1 is SQVTM and CDR2 ANQGSEA. The authors prepared the TCRbeta library with unique molecular identifiers. One entry per CDR3 protein, called by TCRdb with MiXCR from the PCR reads. The table has 200,000 to 300,000 distinct CDR3 sequences, about 23% seen once. This sample comprised PBMCs, obtained before TCRalphabeta/CD19-depleted stem cell transplant. The source of this sequence is a girl aged 2 to 9 with Fanconi anemia, due to receive a stem cell transplant. The chain employs TRBV29-1 and TRBJ2-6, with TRBD1 identical over 7 bases. CDR3 sequence (DNA): TGCAGCGTTACAGGGGCTGGGGCCAACGTCCTGACTTTC. Its protein is CSVTGAGANVLTF. Combining the CDR3 with reference TRBV29-1 and TRBJ2-6 gives the whole variable domain SAVISQKPSRDICQRGTSLTIQCQVDSQVTMMFWYRQQPGQSLTLIATANQGSEATYESGFVIDKFPISRPNLTFSTLTVSNMSPEDSSIYLCSVTGAGANVLTFGAGSRLTVL.